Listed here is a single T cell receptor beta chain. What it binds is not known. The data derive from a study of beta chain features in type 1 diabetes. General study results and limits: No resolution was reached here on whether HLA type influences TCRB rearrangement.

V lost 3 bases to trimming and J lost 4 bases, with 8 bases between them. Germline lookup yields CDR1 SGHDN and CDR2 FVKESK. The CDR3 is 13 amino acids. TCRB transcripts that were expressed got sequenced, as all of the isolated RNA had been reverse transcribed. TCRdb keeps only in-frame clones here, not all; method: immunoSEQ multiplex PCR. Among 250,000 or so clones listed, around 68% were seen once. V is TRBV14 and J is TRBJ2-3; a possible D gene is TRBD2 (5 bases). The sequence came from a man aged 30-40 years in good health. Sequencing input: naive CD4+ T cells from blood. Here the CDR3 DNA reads TGTGCCAGCAGCCACCTAGCAGCAGATACGCAGTATTTT. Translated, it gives CASSHLAADTQYF. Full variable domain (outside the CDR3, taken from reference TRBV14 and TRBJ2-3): EAGVTQFPSHSVIEKGQTVTLRCDPISGHDNLYWYRRVMGKEIKFLLHFVKESKQDESGMPNNRFLAERTGGTYSTLKVQPAELEDSGVYFCASSHLAADTQYFGPGTRLTVL.